In this sample, the clone carrying this T cell receptor (beta chain) turned up a few times. Clinical symptoms, serum thyroxine and TRAb, thyroid ultrasound and orbital computed tomography were used for the diagnoses. Germline V CDR1 and CDR2: SGHDN, FVKESK. Trimming left V 2 bases short and J 0 bases short, with 11 bases between. The CDR3 runs 16 residues. This record belongs to a study of T cells in Graves' hyperthyroidism and ophthalmopathy. On the study more broadly: Peripheral blood specimens were obtained at initial diagnosis, prior to any treatment.

RNA transcripts yielded amplified TCR beta CDR3 regions. A set of HTBI primers served as the primers for a first-round RT-PCR of the TCR CDR3. A single record per CDR3 protein comes from TCRdb applying MiXCR to the multiplex PCR reads. This sample yields fewer than 750,000 distinct CDR3 sequences, of which approximately 14% are seen a single time; approximately 12% belongs to the top ten. The sequenced sample consisted of blood. This sequence joins TRBV14 and TRBJ2-1; no clear D gene. The TCR originated in a woman between 50 and 59 years old with Graves' ophthalmopathy. The CDR3 coding sequence is TGTGCCAGCAGCCAACGAGCGCGGAGCTCCTACAATGAGCAGTTCTTC. Its translation is CASSQRARSSYNEQFF.